A selection of T cell receptor beta chains follows, all from one sample in a study of blood T cell repertoires in COVID-19. Profiled with immunoSEQ multiplex PCR; TCRdb holds only in-frame clones, not every one. The data show roughly 93,000 clones, roughly 80% seen once. The specimen was peripheral blood. These TCRs come from a woman older than 75 with acute or convalescent COVID-19. Both conserved end residues are part of each CDR3. The D gene is left open where the match is weak. The size entry is marked missing in some rows and otherwise reads once, few, many or a size class.

V gene	J gene	CDR3 length	D gene	clone size	CDR3 DNA	CDR3 protein
TRBV6-2/TRBV6-3	TRBJ1-1	17	NA	NA	TGTGCCAGCAGTTACGGTAAGTGGGGGGACCTTAACACTGAAGCTTTCTTT	CASSYGKWGDLNTEAFF
TRBV2	TRBJ1-1	13	NA	NA	TGTGCCAGCAGTGTGGAGGAGTACACTGAAGCTTTCTTT	CASSVEEYTEAFF
TRBV10-3	TRBJ2-1	14	TRBD2	NA	TGTGCCATCATGATCGCGGGGGGATATAATGAGCAGTTCTTC	CAIMIAGGYNEQFF
TRBV19	TRBJ1-5	17	TRBD1	NA	TGTGCCAGTAGTGCCCGGGACAGGGGATCGGGCAATCAGCCCCAGCATTTT	CASSARDRGSGNQPQHF
TRBV5-6	TRBJ1-3	14	TRBD1	few	TGTGCCAGCAGCCGACAGGGGTCTGGAAACACCATATATTTT	CASSRQGSGNTIYF
TRBV10-3	TRBJ1-2	13	TRBD1	few	TGTGCCATCACGCCGGGACAGAAATATGGCTACACCTTC	CAITPGQKYGYTF
TRBV3-1/TRBV3-2	TRBJ1-1	14	NA	NA	TGTGCCAGCAGCGCTAGGTACCTGAACACTGAAGCTTTCTTT	CASSARYLNTEAFF
TRBV10-3	TRBJ2-1	13	NA	NA	TGTGCCATCAGAACCCTTATCCAGGGAGAGCAGTTCTTC	CAIRTLIQGEQFF
TRBV15	TRBJ1-2	11	NA	NA	TGTGCCACCAGCACAGGGTATGGCTACACCTTC	CATSTGYGYTF
TRBV7-2	TRBJ2-5	16	NA	NA	TGTGCCAGCAGCTTAGCCGCTAGCGTGGGACAAGAGACCCAGTACTTC	CASSLAASVGQETQYF
TRBV4-2	TRBJ1-1	12	NA	NA	TGTGCCAGCAGCAACAGGAGCACTGAAGCTTTCTTT	CASSNRSTEAFF
TRBV11-2	TRBJ1-6	15	NA	NA	TGTGCCAGCAGCCTGCGGGACGGTTATAATTCACCCCTCCACTTT	CASSLRDGYNSPLHF
TRBV28	TRBJ2-3	15	TRBD2	once	TGTGCCAGCAACCTCGGACTAGCGGGCACAGATACGCAGTATTTT	CASNLGLAGTDTQYF
TRBV5-1	TRBJ1-5	15	NA	NA	TGCGCCAGCAGCTTGGAACCGGGAGGCAATCAGCCCCAGCATTTT	CASSLEPGGNQPQHF
TRBV9	TRBJ1-4	16	TRBD1	NA	TGTGCCAGCAGCGCTGTCGGACAGGCGAGTAATGAAAAACTGTTTTTT	CASSAVGQASNEKLFF
TRBV7-9	TRBJ2-6	15	NA	NA	TGTGCCAGCAGCCAGGCCTCTCCTGGGGCCAACGTCCTGACTTTC	CASSQASPGANVLTF
TRBV6-5	TRBJ1-5	14	NA	NA	TGTGCCAGCAGAACAATCCAGGGAGGTCAGCCCCAGCATTTT	CASRTIQGGQPQHF
TRBV5-1	TRBJ2-3	16	NA	NA	TGCGCCAGCAGCTTGGCGGGTAGCGTATTGACAGATACGCAGTATTTT	CASSLAGSVLTDTQYF
TRBV5-8	TRBJ1-4	16	TRBD1	NA	TGTGCCAGCAGCTTTTTCCTGACAGGGAGAAATGAAAAACTGTTTTTT	CASSFFLTGRNEKLFF
TRBV29-1	TRBJ2-3	16	NA	NA	TGCAGCGACTATCAAGACCGGGACACCAACACAGATACGCAGTATTTT	CSDYQDRDTNTDTQYF
TRBV9	TRBJ1-2	12	TRBD1	NA	TGTGCCAGAACAGGGGGCCCGCAGGGCTACACCTTC	CARTGGPQGYTF
TRBV2	TRBJ2-7	13	TRBD1	NA	TGTGCCAGCAGGGGGACAGGGAGCTACGAGCAGTACTTC	CASRGTGSYEQYF
TRBV4-2	TRBJ1-2	13	NA	NA	TGTGCCAGCAGCCAAGGGGGCGACTATGGCTACACCTTC	CASSQGGDYGYTF
TRBV27	TRBJ2-1	15	NA	few	TGTGCCAGCACCCTGATCGGGGGACAGTACAATGAGCAGTTCTTC	CASTLIGGQYNEQFF
TRBV6-2/TRBV6-3	TRBJ1-1	13	NA	few	TGTGCCAGCAGCCCCTGGGACTGGACTGAAGCTTTCTTT	CASSPWDWTEAFF
TRBV7-3	TRBJ2-5	14	TRBD1	NA	TGTGCCAGCAGCAAGACAGGGGTCCAAGAGACCCAGTACTTC	CASSKTGVQETQYF
TRBV19	TRBJ1-1	13	NA	NA	TGTGCCAGTAGTCCCCAGGGCAACACTGAAGCTTTCTTT	CASSPQGNTEAFF
TRBV28	TRBJ1-2	12	NA	NA	TGTGCCAGCAGTTTAGAGTGGTATGGCTACACCTTC	CASSLEWYGYTF
TRBV5-1	TRBJ1-2	16	TRBD1	NA	TGCGCCAGCAGTCGCACCGGGACAGGGGGCGACTATGGCTACACCTTC	CASSRTGTGGDYGYTF
TRBV28	TRBJ2-2	15	NA	NA	TGTGCCAGCAGTTTATACGCGGAGGGCTCCGGGGAGCTGTTTTTT	CASSLYAEGSGELFF
TRBV5-6	TRBJ1-1	16	NA	few	TGTGCCAGCAGCTTGGCGGGTGGACAGCGGAACACTGAAGCTTTCTTT	CASSLAGGQRNTEAFF
TRBV29-1	TRBJ1-2	13	TRBD1	NA	TGCAGCGCCCTGGGACAGACAAACTATGGCTACACCTTC	CSALGQTNYGYTF
TRBV5-1	TRBJ1-1	13	NA	NA	TGCGCCAGCAGCTCCTCAGGTAACACTGAAGCTTTCTTT	CASSSSGNTEAFF
TRBV28	TRBJ2-7	11	NA	NA	TGTGCCAGCATTAGCAGGGGTGAGCAGTACTTC	CASISRGEQYF
TRBV25-1	TRBJ1-5	15	NA	NA	TGTGCCAGCAGTGACTCGAAAAGGGGGACCCAGCCCCAGCATTTT	CASSDSKRGTQPQHF
TRBV5-1	TRBJ2-2	16	TRBD2	NA	TGCGCCAGCAGCCCCAACTTAGCGGGGCAAATCGGGGAGCTGTTTTTT	CASSPNLAGQIGELFF
TRBV28	TRBJ1-3	16	TRBD1	NA	TGTGCCAGCAGTTTAGGGACAGGGACCGGAGGAAACACCATATATTTT	CASSLGTGTGGNTIYF
TRBV4-3	TRBJ2-6	18	TRBD1	once	TGCGCCAGCAGCCCTCGGACAGGGGGGGTTTCTGGGGCCAACGTCCTGACTTTC	CASSPRTGGVSGANVLTF
TRBV6-2/TRBV6-3	TRBJ1-5	17	TRBD1	NA	TGTGCCAGCAGTTACCAGCCAGGGACAGGGTCTCTACAGCCCCAGCATTTT	CASSYQPGTGSLQPQHF
TRBV28	TRBJ2-2	14	NA	NA	TGTGCCAGCAGGGATCAGGGGGGCACCGGGGAGCTGTTTTTT	CASRDQGGTGELFF
TRBV5-5	TRBJ1-2	14	TRBD1	NA	TGTGCCAGCAGGGGGACAGGATCCTCCTATGGCTACACCTTC	CASRGTGSSYGYTF
TRBV6-5	TRBJ2-2	14	NA	once	TGTGCCAGCAGACGACCGGGGGATTCCGGGGAGCTGTTTTTT	CASRRPGDSGELFF
TRBV9	TRBJ1-6	20	NA	NA	TGTGCCAGCAGCGTTGACGCCGGGATTGGTTTGGGGAGGACGAATTCACCCCTCCACTTT	CASSVDAGIGLGRTNSPLHF
TRBV12-3/TRBV12-4	TRBJ2-7	13	TRBD1	NA	TGTGCCAGCAGACGGACAGGGACCTACGAGCAGTACTTC	CASRRTGTYEQYF
TRBV29-1	TRBJ1-2	13	NA	NA	TGCAGCGTTCCAGACGGGTCCGACTATGGCTACACCTTC	CSVPDGSDYGYTF
TRBV28	TRBJ1-1	13	NA	NA	TGTGCCAGCAGTTCCCGGGTGAGAACTGAAGCTTTCTTT	CASSSRVRTEAFF
TRBV6-5	TRBJ1-5	13	NA	NA	TGTGCCAGCAGTTACGCGGCTAATCAGCCCCAGCATTTT	CASSYAANQPQHF
TRBV5-4	TRBJ1-4	15	NA	NA	TGTGCCAGCAGCTTTTTAGGAGAAACTAATGAAAAACTGTTTTTT	CASSFLGETNEKLFF
TRBV5-1	TRBJ1-2	13	NA	NA	TGCGCCAGCAGCAGGACAGAAGCTTATGGCTACACCTTC	CASSRTEAYGYTF
TRBV3-1/TRBV3-2	TRBJ1-4	16	NA	NA	TGTGCCAGCAGCCAAGAAGGGGCCGGGTTCGGGGAAAAACTGTTTTTT	CASSQEGAGFGEKLFF
TRBV19	TRBJ2-3	15	TRBD2	NA	TGTGCCAGTAGTATACGGCGGGGGGGCAGCGATACGCAGTATTTT	CASSIRRGGSDTQYF
TRBV7-2	TRBJ2-6	18	TRBD1	NA	TGTGCCAGCAGCTTAGCGGGACAGGGCTTGTCTGGGGCCAACGTCCTGACTTTC	CASSLAGQGLSGANVLTF
TRBV4-1	TRBJ1-2	14	TRBD1	NA	TGCGCCAGCAGCCCGGGAGGGGGCAATGGCGGCTACACCTTC	CASSPGGGNGGYTF
TRBV28	TRBJ2-1	18	TRBD1	NA	TGTGCCAGCAGTTTGGGCAGGGACAGGGGTCTGGACGGCAATGAGCAGTTCTTC	CASSLGRDRGLDGNEQFF
TRBV27	TRBJ2-3	16	TRBD2	NA	TGTGCCAGCAGCCTAACCCAGCTAGCGGCGCGGGATACGCAGTATTTT	CASSLTQLAARDTQYF